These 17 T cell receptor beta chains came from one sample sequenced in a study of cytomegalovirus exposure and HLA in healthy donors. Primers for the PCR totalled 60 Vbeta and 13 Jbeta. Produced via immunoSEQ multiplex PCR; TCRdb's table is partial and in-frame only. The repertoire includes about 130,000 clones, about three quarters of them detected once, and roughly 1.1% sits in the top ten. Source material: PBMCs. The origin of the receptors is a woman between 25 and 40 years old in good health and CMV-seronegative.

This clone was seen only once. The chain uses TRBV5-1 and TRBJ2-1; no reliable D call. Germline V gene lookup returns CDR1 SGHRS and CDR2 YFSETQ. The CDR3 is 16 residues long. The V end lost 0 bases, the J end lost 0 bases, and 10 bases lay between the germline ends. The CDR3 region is CASSLVSVISYNEQFF. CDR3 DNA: TGCGCCAGCAGCTTGGTGTCGGTAATCTCCTACAATGAGCAGTTCTTC. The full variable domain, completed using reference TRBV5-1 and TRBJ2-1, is KAGVTQTPRYLIKTRGQQVTLSCSPISGHRSVSWYQQTPGQGLQFLFEYFSETQRNKGNFPGRFSGRQFSNSRSEMNVSTLELGDSALYLCASSLVSVISYNEQFFGPGTRLTVL.

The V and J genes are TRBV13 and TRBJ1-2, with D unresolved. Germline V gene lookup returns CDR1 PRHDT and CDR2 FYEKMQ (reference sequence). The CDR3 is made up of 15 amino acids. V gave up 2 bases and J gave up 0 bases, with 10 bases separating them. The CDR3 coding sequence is TGTGCCAGCAGCTTACGAGGCATGTCTAACTATGGCTACACCTTC. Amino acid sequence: CASSLRGMSNYGYTF.

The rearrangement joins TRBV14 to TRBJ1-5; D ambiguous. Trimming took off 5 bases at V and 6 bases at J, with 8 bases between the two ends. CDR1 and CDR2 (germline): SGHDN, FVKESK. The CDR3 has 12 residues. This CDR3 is CASSAGGQPQHF. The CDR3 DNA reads TGTGCCAGCAGCGCGGGAGGTCAGCCCCAGCATTTT.

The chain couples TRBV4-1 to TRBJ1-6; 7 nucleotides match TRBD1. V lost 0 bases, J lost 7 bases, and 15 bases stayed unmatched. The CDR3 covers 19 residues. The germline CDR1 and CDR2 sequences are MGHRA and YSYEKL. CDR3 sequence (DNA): TGCGCCAGCAGCCAAGATTCGGCCGCGACAGGGTGGGGGAATTCACCCCTCCACTTT. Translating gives CASSQDSAATGWGNSPLHF.

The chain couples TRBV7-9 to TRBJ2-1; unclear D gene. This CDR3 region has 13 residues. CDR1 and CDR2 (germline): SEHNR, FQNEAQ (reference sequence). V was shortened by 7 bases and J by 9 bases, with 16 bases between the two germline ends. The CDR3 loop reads CASTLERNLEQFF. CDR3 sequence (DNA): TGTGCCAGCACCTTGGAGAGAAATCTTGAGCAGTTCTTC. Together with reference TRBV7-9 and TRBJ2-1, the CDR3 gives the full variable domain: DTGVSQNPRHKITKRGQNVTFRCDPISEHNRLYWYRQTLGQGPEFLTYFQNEAQLEKSRLLSDRFSAERPKGSFSTLEIQRTEQGDSAMYLCASTLERNLEQFFGPGTRLTVL.

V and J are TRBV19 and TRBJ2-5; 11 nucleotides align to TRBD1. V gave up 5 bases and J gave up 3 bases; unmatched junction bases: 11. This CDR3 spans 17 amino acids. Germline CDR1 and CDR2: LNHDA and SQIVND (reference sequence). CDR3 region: CASSLGTGTGGKETQYF. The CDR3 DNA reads TGTGCCAGTAGTCTGGGGACCGGGACAGGGGGTAAAGAGACCCAGTACTTC. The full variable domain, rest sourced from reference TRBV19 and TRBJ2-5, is DGGITQSPKYLFRKEGQNVTLSCEQNLNHDAMYWYRQDPGQGLRLIYYSQIVNDFQKGDIAEGYSVSREKKESFPLTVTSAQKNPTAFYLCASSLGTGTGGKETQYFGPGTRLLVL.

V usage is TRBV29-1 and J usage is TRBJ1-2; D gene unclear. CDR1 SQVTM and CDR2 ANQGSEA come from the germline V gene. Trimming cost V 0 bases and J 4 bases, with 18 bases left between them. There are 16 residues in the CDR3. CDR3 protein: CSVEEVKKTNLYGYTF. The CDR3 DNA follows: TGCAGCGTTGAAGAAGTAAAAAAGACTAATCTCTATGGCTACACCTTC.

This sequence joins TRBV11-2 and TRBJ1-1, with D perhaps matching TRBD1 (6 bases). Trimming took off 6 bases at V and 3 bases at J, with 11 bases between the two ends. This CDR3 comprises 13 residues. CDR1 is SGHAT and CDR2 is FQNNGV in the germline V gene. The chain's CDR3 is CASRSTGHTEAFF. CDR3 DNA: TGTGCCAGCAGGAGTACAGGGCACACTGAAGCTTTCTTT.

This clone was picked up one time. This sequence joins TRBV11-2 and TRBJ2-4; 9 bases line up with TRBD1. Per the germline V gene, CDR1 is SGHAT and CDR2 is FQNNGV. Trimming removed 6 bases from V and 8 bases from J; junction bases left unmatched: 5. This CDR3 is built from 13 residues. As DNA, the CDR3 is TGTGCCAGCAGTTTTAGGACAGGGGACATTCAGTACTTC. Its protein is CASSFRTGDIQYF.

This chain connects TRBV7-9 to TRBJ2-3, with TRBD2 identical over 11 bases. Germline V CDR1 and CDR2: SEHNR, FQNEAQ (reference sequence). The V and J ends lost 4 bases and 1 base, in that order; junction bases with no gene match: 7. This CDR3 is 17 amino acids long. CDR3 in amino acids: CASSSFGTSGRTDTQYF. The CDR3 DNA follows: TGTGCCAGCAGCTCTTTCGGGACTAGCGGACGCACAGATACGCAGTATTTT.

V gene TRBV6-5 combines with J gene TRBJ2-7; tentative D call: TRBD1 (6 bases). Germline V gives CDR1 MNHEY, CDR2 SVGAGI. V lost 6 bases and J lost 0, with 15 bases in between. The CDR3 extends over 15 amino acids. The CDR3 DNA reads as TGTGCCAGCAGGATCCGGGACACTTTCTCCTACGAGCAGTACTTC. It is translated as CASRIRDTFSYEQYF.

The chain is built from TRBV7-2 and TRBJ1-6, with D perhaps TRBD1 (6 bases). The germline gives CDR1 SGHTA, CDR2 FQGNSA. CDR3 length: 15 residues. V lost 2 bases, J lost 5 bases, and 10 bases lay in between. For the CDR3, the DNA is TGTGCCAGCAGCTTACAGGGGTCCAATAATTCACCCCTCCACTTT. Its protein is CASSLQGSNNSPLHF.

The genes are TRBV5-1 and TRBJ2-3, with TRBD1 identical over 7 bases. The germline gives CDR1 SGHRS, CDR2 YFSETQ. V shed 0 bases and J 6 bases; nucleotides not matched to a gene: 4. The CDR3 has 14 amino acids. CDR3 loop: CASSLEGASDTQYF. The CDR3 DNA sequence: TGCGCCAGCAGCTTGGAGGGGGCGTCGGATACGCAGTATTTT.

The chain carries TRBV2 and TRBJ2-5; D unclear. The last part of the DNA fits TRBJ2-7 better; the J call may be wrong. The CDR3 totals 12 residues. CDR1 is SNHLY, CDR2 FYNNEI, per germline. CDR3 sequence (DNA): TGTGCCAGCAAAAGCGAGGCCTACGAGCAGTACTTC. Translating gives CASKSEAYEQYF.

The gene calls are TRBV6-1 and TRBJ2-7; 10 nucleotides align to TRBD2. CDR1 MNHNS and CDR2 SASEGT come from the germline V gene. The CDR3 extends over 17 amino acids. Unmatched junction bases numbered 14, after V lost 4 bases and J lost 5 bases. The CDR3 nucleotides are TGTGCCAGCAGTGCCCCAGCGGGGGGGCCGGGGAGCCACGAGCAGTACTTC. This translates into CASSAPAGGPGSHEQYF.

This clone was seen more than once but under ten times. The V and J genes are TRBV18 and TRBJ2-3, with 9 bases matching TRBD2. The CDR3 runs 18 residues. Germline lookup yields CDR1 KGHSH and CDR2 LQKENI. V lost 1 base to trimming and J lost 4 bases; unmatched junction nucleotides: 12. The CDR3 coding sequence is TGTGCCAGCTCACCACGAGGGACTAGCAGTGGATCATCAGATACGCAGTATTTT. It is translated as CASSPRGTSSGSSDTQYF.

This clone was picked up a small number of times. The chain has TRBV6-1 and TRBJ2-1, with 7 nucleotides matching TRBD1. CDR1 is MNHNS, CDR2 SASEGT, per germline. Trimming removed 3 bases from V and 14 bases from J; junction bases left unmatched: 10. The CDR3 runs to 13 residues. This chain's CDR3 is CASSDLGQRLKFF. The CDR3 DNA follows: TGTGCCAGCAGTGATCTGGGACAGAGGCTTAAGTTCTTC.